Here is one TCR beta chain with its context. The antigen is undetermined. A sample-barcoded 5' primer and a J-beta primer mix were used in a second PCR of about 7 to 12 cycles. TCRdb independently ran MiXCR on the 5' RACE reads; one entry per CDR3 protein. The sample has about 1.1 million distinct CDR3 sequences, more than 30% seen once. CDR1 SGHRS and CDR2 YFSETQ come from the germline V gene. This CDR3 is built from 13 residues. The V end was cut by 8 bases, the J end by 1 base, with 11 bases between. The sample belongs to a study of blood T cells in healthy people across ages. Study-level results: Underestimates were what the diversity estimates from one million T cells were considered to be.

The chain uses TRBV5-1 and TRBJ2-3; weak D call: TRBD1 (6 bases). Sequenced sample: blood. The TCR originated in a man between 18 and 35 years old in good health. The CDR3: CASNRAGTDTQYF. CDR3 bases: TGCGCCAGTAACAGGGCAGGCACAGATACGCAGTATTTT.